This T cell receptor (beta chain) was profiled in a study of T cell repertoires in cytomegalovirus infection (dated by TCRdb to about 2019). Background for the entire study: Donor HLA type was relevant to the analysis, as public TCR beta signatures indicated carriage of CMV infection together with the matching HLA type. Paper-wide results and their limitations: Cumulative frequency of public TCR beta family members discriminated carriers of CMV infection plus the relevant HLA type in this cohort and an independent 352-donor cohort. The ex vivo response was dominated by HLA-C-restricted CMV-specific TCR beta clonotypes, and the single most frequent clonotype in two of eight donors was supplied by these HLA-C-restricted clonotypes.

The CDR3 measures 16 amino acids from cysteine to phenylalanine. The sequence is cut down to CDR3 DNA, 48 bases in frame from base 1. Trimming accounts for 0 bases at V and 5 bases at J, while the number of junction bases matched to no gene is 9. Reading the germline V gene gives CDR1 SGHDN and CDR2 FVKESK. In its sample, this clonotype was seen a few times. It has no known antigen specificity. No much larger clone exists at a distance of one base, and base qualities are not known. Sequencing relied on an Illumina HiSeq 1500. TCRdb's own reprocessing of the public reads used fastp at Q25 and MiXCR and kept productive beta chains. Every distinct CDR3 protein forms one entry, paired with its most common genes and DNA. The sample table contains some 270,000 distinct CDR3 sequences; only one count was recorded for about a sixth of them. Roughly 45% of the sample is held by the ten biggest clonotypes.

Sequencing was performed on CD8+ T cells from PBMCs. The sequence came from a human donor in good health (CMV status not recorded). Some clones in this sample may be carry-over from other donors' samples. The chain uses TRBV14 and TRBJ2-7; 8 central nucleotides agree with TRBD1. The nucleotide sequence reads TGTGCCAGCAGCCAAGATTACGGCACAGGGGGTGACGAGCAGTACTTC. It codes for CASSQDYGTGGDEQYF.